This entry features one T cell receptor beta chain sequence. The source of the sample is a study of CD8+CD57+ T cells in acquired aplastic anemia. Genomic DNA served as template for TCR beta VDJ and CDR3 profiling. Each CDR3 protein is one row after TCRdb ran MiXCR on the reads. The table lists 150,000 to 200,000 distinct CDR3 sequences, 50% to 75% of them singletons. The V gene end was trimmed by 5 bases and the J gene end by 5 bases; junction bases not matched to a gene: 9. This CDR3 has 16 residues. Germline V gives CDR1 SGHVS, CDR2 FQNEAQ. Input material: sorted CD4+, CD8+, or CD8+CD57+ T cells (not recorded which) from PBMCs. This receptor was taken from a human donor with severe aplastic anemia or a healthy control (not recorded which). The J gene is TRBJ2-5, the V gene TRBV7-8, with 12 bases fitting TRBD2. The CDR3: CASSRLAGAGRETQYF. CDR3 sequence (DNA): TGTGCCAGCAGCAGACTAGCGGGGGCGGGGAGGGAGACCCAGTACTTC.